The present T cell receptor (beta chain) was sequenced within a study of cytomegalovirus exposure and HLA in healthy donors. The CDR3 spans 14 residues. V lost 5 bases to trimming and J lost 5 bases; unmatched junction nucleotides: 6. CDR1 MDHEN and CDR2 SYDVKM come from the germline V gene. 60 Vbeta and 13 Jbeta primers were used in PCR. Generated by immunoSEQ multiplex PCR, the TCRdb table keeps only in-frame clones and is missing some. The sample yields 130,000 or so clones, over 60% seen once. Points from the study as a whole: One variant, a missense change in DCLRE1C, was linked in a later analysis to TCR beta V- and J-gene trimming. In a later analysis, DRB1 alleles had the most associated TCRs; HLA-C alleles the fewest.

On this clone itself: The target antigen is unknown.

The source of this sequence is a woman aged 55-69 years in good health and CMV-seronegative. The sequenced sample was PBMCs. The chain combines TRBV28 with TRBJ1-2; 9 positions agree with TRBD1. In nucleotides, the CDR3 is TGTGCCAGCAGTACACCGGGACAGGGTTATGGCTACACCTTC. It codes for CASSTPGQGYGYTF.